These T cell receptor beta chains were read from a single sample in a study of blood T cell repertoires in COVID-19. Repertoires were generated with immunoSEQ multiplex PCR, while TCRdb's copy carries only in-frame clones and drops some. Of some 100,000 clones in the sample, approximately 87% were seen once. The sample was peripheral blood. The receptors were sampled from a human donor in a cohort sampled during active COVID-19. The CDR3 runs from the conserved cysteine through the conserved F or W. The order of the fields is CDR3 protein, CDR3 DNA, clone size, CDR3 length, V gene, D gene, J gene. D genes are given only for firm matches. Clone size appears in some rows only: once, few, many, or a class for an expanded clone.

CDR3aa: CASSFGTSIDTQYF
CDR3nt: TGTGCCAGCAGCTTCGGGACTAGCATAGATACGCAGTATTTT
abundance: .
len: 14
v_gene: TRBV7-9
d_gene: TRBD2
j_gene: TRBJ2-3

CDR3aa: CASSPGQTNDGYTF
CDR3nt: TGTGCCAGCTCACCGGGACAGACAAATGATGGCTACACCTTC
abundance: once
len: 14
v_gene: TRBV18
d_gene: TRBD1
j_gene: TRBJ1-2

CDR3aa: CASTKRTSRTDTQYF
CDR3nt: TGTGCCAGCACCAAAAGGACTAGCCGCACAGATACGCAGTATTTT
abundance: .
len: 15
v_gene: TRBV6-5
d_gene: TRBD2
j_gene: TRBJ2-3

CDR3aa: CASSFPGEGYEQYF
CDR3nt: TGTGCCAGTAGTTTCCCAGGGGAGGGTTACGAGCAGTACTTC
abundance: .
len: 14
v_gene: TRBV19
d_gene: .
j_gene: TRBJ2-7

CDR3aa: CASSSQQGADEKLFF
CDR3nt: TGTGCCAGCAGCTCGCAACAGGGGGCTGATGAAAAACTGTTTTTT
abundance: .
len: 15
v_gene: TRBV5-4
d_gene: TRBD1
j_gene: TRBJ1-4

CDR3aa: CASGSDRHYEQYF
CDR3nt: TGTGCTAGTGGTTCGGACAGACACTACGAGCAGTACTTC
abundance: once
len: 13
v_gene: TRBV12-5
d_gene: .
j_gene: TRBJ2-7

CDR3aa: CASSLGGQLFGYTF
CDR3nt: TGCGCCAGCAGCTTGGGGGGACAGCTGTTTGGCTACACCTTC
abundance: few
len: 14
v_gene: TRBV5-1
d_gene: TRBD1
j_gene: TRBJ1-2

CDR3aa: CASSPAWTIYEQYF
CDR3nt: TGTGCCAGCAGTCCAGCCTGGACTATCTACGAGCAGTACTTC
abundance: .
len: 14
v_gene: TRBV2
d_gene: .
j_gene: TRBJ2-7

CDR3aa: CASSQGGRTRLPNEKLFF
CDR3nt: TGTGCCAGCAGCCAAGGGGGCAGGACCCGGCTGCCTAATGAAAAACTGTTTTTT
abundance: .
len: 18
v_gene: TRBV3-1/TRBV3-2
d_gene: .
j_gene: TRBJ1-4

CDR3aa: CASSPGQAGQETQYF
CDR3nt: TGTGCCAGCTCACCAGGACAGGCAGGGCAAGAGACCCAGTACTTC
abundance: .
len: 15
v_gene: TRBV18
d_gene: TRBD1
j_gene: TRBJ2-5

CDR3aa: CASSPTGVGEKLFF
CDR3nt: TGTGCCAGCAGCCCGACAGGGGTGGGTGAAAAACTGTTTTTT
abundance: .
len: 14
v_gene: TRBV7-2
d_gene: TRBD1
j_gene: TRBJ1-4

CDR3aa: CASSEGVGVFSGANVLTF
CDR3nt: TGTGCCAGCAGTGAAGGGGTAGGGGTTTTCTCTGGGGCCAACGTCCTGACTTTC
abundance: .
len: 18
v_gene: TRBV2
d_gene: .
j_gene: TRBJ2-6

CDR3aa: CASSLVGGYNEQFF
CDR3nt: TGTGCCAGCAGCTTAGTGGGGGGTTACAATGAGCAGTTCTTC
abundance: .
len: 14
v_gene: TRBV7-9
d_gene: .
j_gene: TRBJ2-1

CDR3aa: CASRYSGASSYEQYF
CDR3nt: TGTGCCAGCAGATATAGCGGGGCAAGCTCCTACGAGCAGTACTTC
abundance: few
len: 15
v_gene: TRBV27
d_gene: TRBD2
j_gene: TRBJ2-7

CDR3aa: CASSRNNRAQTQYF
CDR3nt: TGTGCCAGCAGCCGCAACAACAGGGCGCAGACCCAGTACTTC
abundance: .
len: 14
v_gene: TRBV9
d_gene: .
j_gene: TRBJ2-5

CDR3aa: CASSLDGTGFYEQYF
CDR3nt: TGTGCCAGCAGCTTAGACGGGACAGGGTTCTACGAGCAGTACTTC
abundance: .
len: 15
v_gene: TRBV7-8
d_gene: TRBD1
j_gene: TRBJ2-7

CDR3aa: CASSKGQGYNEQFF
CDR3nt: TGTGCCAGCAGTAAAGGACAGGGGTACAATGAGCAGTTCTTC
abundance: .
len: 14
v_gene: TRBV27
d_gene: TRBD1
j_gene: TRBJ2-1

CDR3aa: CATRRAPNTGELFF
CDR3nt: TGTGCCACCCGGAGGGCTCCGAACACCGGGGAGCTGTTTTTT
abundance: .
len: 14
v_gene: TRBV19
d_gene: .
j_gene: TRBJ2-2

CDR3aa: CASSPHGTSGAYNEQFF
CDR3nt: TGTGCCAGCTCACCCCACGGGACTAGCGGGGCCTACAATGAGCAGTTCTTC
abundance: few
len: 17
v_gene: TRBV18
d_gene: TRBD2
j_gene: TRBJ2-1

CDR3aa: CASSPQTSGNTEAFF
CDR3nt: TGTGCCAGCAGCCCGCAGACAAGCGGGAACACTGAAGCTTTCTTT
abundance: .
len: 15
v_gene: TRBV5-4
d_gene: .
j_gene: TRBJ1-1

CDR3aa: CASSVGLASETQYF
CDR3nt: TGTGCCAGCAGCGTAGGGCTAGCGTCAGAGACCCAGTACTTC
abundance: .
len: 14
v_gene: TRBV9
d_gene: .
j_gene: TRBJ2-5

CDR3aa: CASSVRTGGGDTQYF
CDR3nt: TGTGCCAGTAGTGTTAGGACAGGGGGGGGAGATACGCAGTATTTT
abundance: .
len: 15
v_gene: TRBV19
d_gene: TRBD1
j_gene: TRBJ2-3

CDR3aa: CATGDRSIRPQHF
CDR3nt: TGTGCCACCGGGGACAGGTCAATTCGACCCCAGCATTTT
abundance: .
len: 13
v_gene: TRBV19
d_gene: TRBD1
j_gene: TRBJ1-5

CDR3aa: CASSYLGQAYGYTF
CDR3nt: TGTGCCAGCAGTTACCTGGGCCAGGCCTATGGCTACACCTTC
abundance: .
len: 14
v_gene: TRBV6-2/TRBV6-3
d_gene: .
j_gene: TRBJ1-2

CDR3aa: CASSETGTHYNEQFF
CDR3nt: TGTGCCAGCAGCGAAACCGGGACTCACTACAATGAGCAGTTCTTC
abundance: .
len: 15
v_gene: TRBV9
d_gene: .
j_gene: TRBJ2-1

CDR3aa: CASSQEDRARTEAFF
CDR3nt: TGTGCCAGCAGCCAAGAGGACAGGGCCAGGACTGAAGCTTTCTTT
abundance: .
len: 15
v_gene: TRBV3-1/TRBV3-2
d_gene: TRBD1
j_gene: TRBJ1-1

CDR3aa: CASSSTGKRFAGELFF
CDR3nt: TGCGCCAGCAGCTCGACAGGGAAGCGATTCGCCGGGGAGCTGTTTTTT
abundance: .
len: 16
v_gene: TRBV5-1
d_gene: TRBD1
j_gene: TRBJ2-2

CDR3aa: CATSRDGQGQETQYF
CDR3nt: TGTGCCACCAGCAGAGATGGTCAGGGCCAAGAGACCCAGTACTTC
abundance: once
len: 15
v_gene: TRBV15
d_gene: .
j_gene: TRBJ2-5

CDR3aa: CASSLTSGGVNEQFF
CDR3nt: TGTGCCAGCAGCCTGACTAGCGGGGGCGTTAATGAGCAGTTCTTC
abundance: .
len: 15
v_gene: TRBV7-6
d_gene: TRBD2
j_gene: TRBJ2-1

CDR3aa: CASSLGRITEAFF
CDR3nt: TGTGCCAGCAGTTTGGGGCGGATTACTGAAGCTTTCTTT
abundance: once
len: 13
v_gene: TRBV28
d_gene: .
j_gene: TRBJ1-1

CDR3aa: CASSAYRRDTEAFF
CDR3nt: TGTGCCAGCAGCGCGTACAGGCGAGACACTGAAGCTTTCTTT
abundance: .
len: 14
v_gene: TRBV9
d_gene: .
j_gene: TRBJ1-1

CDR3aa: CASGTTSGAPDTQYF
CDR3nt: TGTGCCAGCGGTACAACTAGCGGGGCTCCAGATACGCAGTATTTT
abundance: .
len: 15
v_gene: TRBV7-9
d_gene: TRBD2
j_gene: TRBJ2-3

CDR3aa: CASSYRTSTDTQYF
CDR3nt: TGTGCCAGCAGTTACAGGACAAGCACAGATACGCAGTATTTT
abundance: .
len: 14
v_gene: TRBV6-5
d_gene: .
j_gene: TRBJ2-3

CDR3aa: CASGGGYTF
CDR3nt: TGTGCCAGCGGAGGAGGCTACACCTTC
abundance: once
len: 9
v_gene: TRBV12-3/TRBV12-4
d_gene: .
j_gene: TRBJ1-2